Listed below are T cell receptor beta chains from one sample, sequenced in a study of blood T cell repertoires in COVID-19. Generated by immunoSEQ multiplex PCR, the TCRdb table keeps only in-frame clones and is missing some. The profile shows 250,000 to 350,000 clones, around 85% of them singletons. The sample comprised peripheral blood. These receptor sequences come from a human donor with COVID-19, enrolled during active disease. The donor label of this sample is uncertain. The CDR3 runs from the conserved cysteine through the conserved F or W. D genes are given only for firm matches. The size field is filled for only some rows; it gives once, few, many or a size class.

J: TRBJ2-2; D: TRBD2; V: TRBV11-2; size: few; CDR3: CASRRPGLATRGTGELFF; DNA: TGTGCCAGCAGAAGACCGGGACTAGCGACGAGGGGCACCGGGGAGCTGTTTTTT
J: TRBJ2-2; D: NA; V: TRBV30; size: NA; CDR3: CAWTRSELSGELFF; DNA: TGTGCCTGGACGCGATCCGAGCTGAGCGGGGAGCTGTTTTTT
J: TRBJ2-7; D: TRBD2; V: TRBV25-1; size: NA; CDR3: CASRGTSGRTYEQYF; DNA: TGTGCCAGCCGCGGGACTAGCGGGAGAACCTACGAGCAGTACTTC
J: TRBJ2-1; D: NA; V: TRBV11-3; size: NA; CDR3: CASSFGSTAAYEQFF; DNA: TGTGCCAGCAGCTTCGGGAGTACCGCCGCCTATGAGCAGTTCTTC
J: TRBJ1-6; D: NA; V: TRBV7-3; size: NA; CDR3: CASSALPGQLNSPLHF; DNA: TGTGCCAGCAGCGCCCTTCCGGGACAACTTAATTCACCCCTCCACTTT
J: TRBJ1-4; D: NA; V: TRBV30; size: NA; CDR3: CAWSATGEKLFF; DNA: TGTGCCTGGAGTGCAACAGGGGAAAAACTGTTTTTT
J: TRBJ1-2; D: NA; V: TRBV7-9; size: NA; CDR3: CASSPGGAEGYTF; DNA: TGTGCCAGCAGCCCCGGAGGAGCGGAGGGCTACACCTTC
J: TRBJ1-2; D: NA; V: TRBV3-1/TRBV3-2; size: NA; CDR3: CASSPSPGSYYGYTF; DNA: TGTGCCAGCAGCCCAAGTCCGGGATCTTACTATGGCTACACCTTC
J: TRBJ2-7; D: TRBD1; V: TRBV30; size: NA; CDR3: CAWRRGGTGIQLEQYF; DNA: TGTGCCTGGAGGAGAGGCGGGACAGGGATACAGCTCGAGCAGTACTTC
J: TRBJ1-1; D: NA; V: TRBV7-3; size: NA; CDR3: CASSSSGKENTEAFF; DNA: TGTGCCAGCAGCTCCTCCGGGAAAGAGAACACTGAAGCTTTCTTT
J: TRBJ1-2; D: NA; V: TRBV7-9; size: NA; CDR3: CASTYLGGVPGGYTF; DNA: TGTGCCAGCACCTACCTAGGGGGGGTCCCGGGCGGCTACACCTTC
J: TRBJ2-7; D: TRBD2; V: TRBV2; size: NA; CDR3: CASSLAGGPYEQYF; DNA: TGTGCCAGCAGCCTAGCGGGAGGACCCTACGAGCAGTACTTC
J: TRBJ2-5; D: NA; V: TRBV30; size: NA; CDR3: CAWSVLFSGSGETQYF; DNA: TGTGCCTGGAGTGTACTGTTTTCGGGGTCGGGAGAGACCCAGTACTTC
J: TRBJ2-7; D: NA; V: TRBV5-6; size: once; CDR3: CASSLKGLEAYEQYF; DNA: TGTGCCAGCAGCTTGAAGGGGTTAGAAGCCTACGAGCAGTACTTC
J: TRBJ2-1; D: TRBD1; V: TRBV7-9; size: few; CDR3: CASSGMVGTGGEQFF; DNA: TGTGCCAGCAGCGGGATGGTCGGGACAGGGGGTGAGCAGTTCTTC
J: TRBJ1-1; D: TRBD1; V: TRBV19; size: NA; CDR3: CASSNLAGGTEAFF; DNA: TGTGCCAGTAGTAATCTAGCAGGGGGGACTGAAGCTTTCTTT
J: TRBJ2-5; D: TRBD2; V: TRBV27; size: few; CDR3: CASSLLAGVWETQYF; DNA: TGTGCCAGCAGTTTACTAGCGGGAGTTTGGGAGACCCAGTACTTC
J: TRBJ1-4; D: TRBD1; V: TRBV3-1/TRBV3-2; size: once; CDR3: CASSHITGGRLFF; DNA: TGTGCCAGCAGCCACATAACAGGGGGTCGGCTGTTTTTT
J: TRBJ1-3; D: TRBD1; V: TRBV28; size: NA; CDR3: CASSLGQYGNTIYF; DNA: TGTGCCAGCAGTTTGGGACAGTATGGAAACACCATATATTTT
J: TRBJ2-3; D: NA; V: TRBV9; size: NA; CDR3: CASSVGTGVSTDTQYF; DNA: TGTGCCAGCAGCGTAGGAACGGGAGTTAGCACAGATACGCAGTATTTT
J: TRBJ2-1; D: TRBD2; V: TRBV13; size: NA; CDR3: CASSSTPGLPNFNEQFF; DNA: TGTGCCAGCAGCTCGACACCGGGACTACCTAACTTCAATGAGCAGTTCTTC
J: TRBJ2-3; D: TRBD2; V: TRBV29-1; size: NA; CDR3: CSVGMGLAGTDTQYF; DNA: TGCAGCGTTGGGATGGGACTAGCGGGCACAGATACGCAGTATTTT